A single sample gave rise to the 30 T cell receptor beta chains below, sequenced in a study of spatial heterogeneity in lung cancer. Via MiXCR, TCRdb re-called the 5' RACE reads, giving one row per CDR3 protein. Counted here are 13,000 to 15,000 distinct CDR3 sequences, less than 14% occurring once; the ten biggest clones make up 34%. The time point: sample taken at primary tumor resection. Unsorted whole RNA samples from tumor, nontumor lung or frozen PBMC were sequenced. The material was PBMCs, obtained at surgery. These receptors were obtained from a female donor with early-stage non-small cell lung cancer.

This sequence joins TRBV6-1 and TRBJ1-3; D is ambiguous. The germline V and J ends were trimmed by 7 bases and 4 bases, with 17 bases remaining between them. The germline V gene encodes CDR1 MNHNS and CDR2 SASEGT. The CDR3 runs to 15 residues. The CDR3 here is CASIREFLGGNTIYF. The CDR3 DNA follows: TGTGCCAGCATTAGGGAGTTCTTAGGCGGAAACACCATATATTTT.

This clonotype is labeled as medium-sized. The V and J genes are TRBV24-1 and TRBJ2-5; TRBD1 might be the D (5 bases). Deletions cut 3 bases from V and 0 bases from J, with 10 bases between. CDR3 length: 15 amino acids. Germline V gene data show CDR1 as KGHDR and CDR2 as SFDVKD. The DNA for the CDR3 is TGTGCCACCAGTGATCCCGACAGATACCAAGAGACCCAGTACTTC. It encodes CATSDPDRYQETQYF.

At least ten counts were recorded for this clonotype. The chain links TRBV7-9 to TRBJ2-5; D gene ambiguous. Germline V lookup: CDR1 SEHNR, CDR2 FQNEAQ (reference sequence). This CDR3 has 11 residues. The V gene lost 7 bases and the J gene lost 5 bases, with 8 bases spanning the gap. Written as DNA, the CDR3 is TGTGCCAGCACTCCCAAGGAGACCCAGTACTTC. Translating it yields CASTPKETQYF.

This clonotype was recorded a few times. The chain uses TRBV2 and TRBJ2-1, with 14 bases fitting TRBD2. CDR1 is SNHLY, CDR2 FYNNEI, per germline. The CDR3 consists of 14 residues. Trimming cost V 7 bases and J 8 bases; bases outside gene matches: 4. CDR3 DNA: TGTGCCAGCACGACTAGCGGGGGGGCCCATGAGCAGTTCTTC. Amino acids: CASTTSGGAHEQFF.

The genes are TRBV20-1 and TRBJ2-7; perhaps D is TRBD1 or TRBD2 (5 bases each). Germline V gene sequence: CDR1 DFQATT, CDR2 SNEGSKA (reference sequence). This CDR3 has 14 residues. V lost 1 base and J lost 9, with 19 bases in between. This CDR3 reads CSARGPNRGEGQYF. CDR3 bases: TGCAGTGCTAGAGGACCGAATCGGGGCGAAGGGCAGTACTTC.

This clonotype was detected many times. The chain links TRBV15 to TRBJ1-5; no reliable D call. Trimming pared 0 bases from V and 3 bases from J, leaving 6 bases between. Germline V gene sequence: CDR1 LNHNV, CDR2 YYDKDF (reference sequence). The CDR3 sequence is 14 residues long. The CDR3 protein is CATSRDGLNQPQHF. In nucleotides, the CDR3 is TGTGCCACCAGCAGAGACGGACTCAATCAGCCCCAGCATTTT.

Sample share makes this clonotype medium-sized (0.01 to 0.1%). V usage is TRBV6-5 and J usage is TRBJ2-3; 13 nucleotides align to TRBD2. The length of the CDR3 is 19 residues. J was trimmed by 0 bases and V by 2 bases; bases with no gene match: 8. From germline, CDR1 is MNHEY and CDR2 SVGAGI. The CDR3 nucleotides read TGTGCCAGCAGTTACCCTCCGACTAGCGGGGGGCCAAGCACAGATACGCAGTATTTT. Its translation: CASSYPPTSGGPSTDTQYF.

This clonotype has more than one count but fewer than ten. The CDR3 DNA sequence: TGTGCCAGCTCACCACAGAGCACTGGGGATAGCAATCAGCCCCAGCATTTT. Translated: CASSPQSTGDSNQPQHF. The chain has TRBV18 and TRBJ1-5, with D unresolved. Germline V gene sequence: CDR1 KGHSH, CDR2 LQKENI. The CDR3 runs 17 residues. V was trimmed by 1 base and J by 0 bases, leaving 13 bases between them.

There are many counts of this clonotype. The CDR3 nucleotides are TGCAGCGTTGGAGACGGACAGGGGGCCGGTCAGCCCCAGCATTTT. Translation gives CSVGDGQGAGQPQHF. V and J are TRBV29-1 and TRBJ1-5; 11 nucleotides agree with TRBD1. The CDR3 totals 15 residues. V dropped 4 bases and J dropped 6; count of bases not matched to a gene: 8. The V gene's germline CDR1 is SQVTM and CDR2 ANQGSEA.

Many counts were recorded for this clonotype. The chain combines TRBV7-2 with TRBJ2-1, with TRBD2 matching over 9 bases. The length of the CDR3 is 14 residues. Trimming at V came to 5 bases and at J to 9 bases, leaving 8 bases not matched to a gene. CDR1 SGHTA and CDR2 FQGNSA come from the germline V gene. In nucleotides, the CDR3 is TGTGCCAGCAGCCAGGGACTAGCCTTTCTTGAGCAGTTCTTC. This sequence encodes CASSQGLAFLEQFF.

This clonotype has at least ten counts. The rearrangement links TRBV11-2 to TRBJ2-1; D uncertain. CDR1 and CDR2 (germline): SGHAT, FQNNGV. The CDR3 sequence is 16 residues long. V was clipped by 1 base and J by 0 bases, with 10 bases between them. This CDR3 reads CASSLVGGLSYNEQFF. In nucleotides, the CDR3 is TGTGCCAGCAGCTTAGTTGGCGGCCTCTCCTACAATGAGCAGTTCTTC.

This clonotype was picked up many times. The CDR3 DNA reads as TGTGCCAGCAAAGGAGGGGAGGCAGAGACCCAGTACTTC. Translated, it gives CASKGGEAETQYF. The chain recombines TRBV2 with TRBJ2-5; D is possibly TRBD2 (6 bases). Trimming removed 7 bases at V and 4 bases at J, with 13 bases between. The CDR3 spans 13 residues. Germline V gives CDR1 SNHLY, CDR2 FYNNEI.

The chain combines TRBV27 with TRBJ2-1, with D unresolved. V was pared by 5 bases and J by 8 bases, with 13 bases between. The CDR3 is 13 residues long. The germline gives CDR1 MNHEY, CDR2 SMNVEV (reference sequence). Here the CDR3 DNA reads TGTGCCAGCAGTCGGGCGGTGGGATATGAGCAGTTCTTC. Protein product: CASSRAVGYEQFF.

This clonotype is judged medium-sized. The chain joins TRBV7-9 to TRBJ1-2; D call uncertain. This CDR3 region has 14 residues. Germline V gene data show CDR1 as SEHNR and CDR2 as FQNEAQ (reference sequence). The ends were cut back, 1 base at V and 8 bases at J, with 14 bases in the middle. The CDR3 sequence: CASSLELGSEGYTF. In nucleotides, the CDR3 is TGTGCCAGCAGCTTAGAACTGGGATCCGAGGGCTACACCTTC.

The rearrangement joins TRBV3-1 to TRBJ1-1; TRBD1 is a possible D gene (5 bases). The CDR3 covers 14 residues. Germline lookup yields CDR1 LGHDT and CDR2 YNNKEL (reference sequence). Trimming cost V 4 bases and J 3 bases, with 12 bases left between them. The CDR3, as DNA: TGTGCCAGCAGCCGGACACCGGGGGACACTGAAGCTTTCTTT. This gives the protein CASSRTPGDTEAFF. The entire variable domain, with the rest obtained from reference TRBV3-1 and TRBJ1-1, is as follows: DTAVSQTPKYLVTQMGNDKSIKCEQNLGHDTMYWYKQDSKKFLKIMFSYNNKELIINETVPNRFSPKSPDKAHLNLHINSLELGDSAVYFCASSRTPGDTEAFFGQGTRLTVV.

This clonotype was detected many times. The rearrangement joins TRBV2 to TRBJ1-2; TRBD1 might be the D (5 bases). V was clipped by 7 bases and J by 0 bases, with 15 bases between them. CDR1 and CDR2 from the germline V gene are SNHLY and FYNNEI. This CDR3 has 15 residues. CDR3 loop: CASTEGLLANYGYTF. CDR3 nucleotides: TGTGCCAGCACTGAGGGACTTCTAGCTAACTATGGCTACACCTTC.

In its sample, this clonotype was seen a few times. This chain links TRBV7-3 with TRBJ2-2; D remains ambiguous. The CDR3 has 12 residues. Trimming shortened V by 3 bases and J by 8 bases, and 7 bases separated the two germline ends. Germline loops: CDR1 SGHTA, CDR2 FQGTGA. The CDR3 region has the DNA TGTGCCAGCAGCTTGGGGAAGGGGGAGCTGTTTTTT. Protein: CASSLGKGELFF.

This chain connects TRBV6-5 to TRBJ1-2, with D perhaps matching TRBD1 (6 bases). In germline, CDR1 is MNHEY, CDR2 SVGAGI. CDR3 length equals 14 residues. Trimming removed 5 bases at V and 4 bases at J, with 14 bases between. The CDR3 region is CASSNAGERYGYTF. CDR3 nucleotide sequence: TGTGCCAGCAGTAATGCAGGGGAGCGCTATGGCTACACCTTC.

This clonotype was found many times. CDR3 loop: CSVAPTGGNYGYTF. In DNA form, the CDR3 reads TGCAGCGTTGCCCCGACAGGTGGCAACTATGGCTACACCTTC. The chain links TRBV29-1 to TRBJ1-2, with TRBD1 as a possible D gene (6 bases). The germline V gene has CDR1 SQVTM and CDR2 ANQGSEA. V lost 4 bases and J lost 2, with 14 bases in between. The CDR3 length is 14 residues.

J is TRBJ1-2 and V is TRBV6-1; D unclear. The V end was cut by 7 bases, the J end by 7 bases, with 13 bases between. The length of the CDR3 is 12 residues. Germline V lookup: CDR1 MNHNS, CDR2 SASEGT. CDR3 coding DNA: TGTGCCAGCACCTCAAGCTGGGCTGGCTACACCTTC. Translating gives CASTSSWAGYTF.

This clonotype was detected ten times or more. The chain uses TRBV6-2 or TRBV6-3 and TRBJ1-1; D possibly corresponds to TRBD1 (6 bases). Trimming removed 8 bases from V and 1 base from J, with 20 bases in between. Germline assignment: CDR1 MNHEY and CDR2 SVGEGT. CDR3 size: 16 residues. The CDR3 sequence is CASGPRQGRRNTEAFF. DNA of the CDR3: TGTGCCAGCGGGCCCCGGCAGGGGCGGCGGAACACTGAAGCTTTCTTT.

This clonotype was found many times. This chain connects TRBV30 to TRBJ2-1; D tentatively reads TRBD1 or TRBD2 (6 bases each). With 5 bases removed from V and 9 bases from J, the gap between germline ends came to 11 bases. The CDR3 is made up of 11 amino acids. Germline-derived CDR1 and CDR2 are GTSNPN and SVGIG (reference sequence). The CDR3 here is CAWGGGFEQFF. DNA of the CDR3: TGTGCCTGGGGAGGGGGTTTTGAGCAGTTCTTC.

This clonotype has a count of ten or more. V gene TRBV19 combines with J gene TRBJ2-6; the D is unclear. The length of the CDR3 is 17 residues. From germline, CDR1 is LNHDA and CDR2 SQIVND (reference sequence). The V end was cut by 4 bases, the J end by 0 bases, with 13 bases between. CDR3 in amino acids: CASSTKTSSSGANVLTF. The CDR3, as DNA: TGTGCCAGTAGTACAAAGACTTCCAGCTCTGGGGCCAACGTCCTGACTTTC. Filled out from reference TRBV19 and TRBJ2-6, the complete variable domain reads DGGITQSPKYLFRKEGQNVTLSCEQNLNHDAMYWYRQDPGQGLRLIYYSQIVNDFQKGDIAEGYSVSREKKESFPLTVTSAQKNPTAFYLCASSTKTSSSGANVLTFGAGSRLTVL.

This clonotype was seen at least ten times. The rearrangement joins TRBV19 to TRBJ2-3; 8 nucleotides line up with TRBD2. The CDR3 has 17 residues. The ends lost 4 bases at V and 4 bases at J; junction bases unmatched: 13. Germline lookup yields CDR1 LNHDA and CDR2 SQIVND (reference sequence). This chain's CDR3 is CASSTTLGRGEPDTQYF. The CDR3 DNA sequence: TGTGCCAGTAGTACAACTCTGGGGCGGGGGGAGCCAGATACGCAGTATTTT.

This clonotype was seen at least ten times. The chain uses TRBV20-1 and TRBJ1-5; no clear D. Germline-derived CDR1 and CDR2 are DFQATT and SNEGSKA (reference sequence). V shed 1 base and J shed 0 bases, with 16 bases lying between them. The CDR3 length is 17 residues. The CDR3 sequence: CSARVGRAPSSNQPQHF. CDR3 in DNA: TGCAGTGCTAGAGTCGGGCGAGCGCCCAGTAGCAATCAGCCCCAGCATTTT.

J is TRBJ1-4 and V is TRBV4-2; no firm D call. CDR3 size: 14 residues. Germline V gene data show CDR1 as LGHNA and CDR2 as YNFKEQ. The V gene lost 1 base and the J gene lost 7 bases, with 10 bases spanning the gap. Here the CDR3 reads CASSQGAGSEKLFF. The CDR3 DNA reads as TGTGCCAGCAGCCAAGGGGCGGGGTCTGAAAAACTGTTTTTT.

This clonotype was counted at least ten times. The chain is built from TRBV28 and TRBJ2-7; D remains ambiguous. CDR1 is MDHEN and CDR2 is SYDVKM in the germline V gene. The CDR3 consists of 17 residues. V was clipped by 3 bases and J by 3 bases, with 21 bases between them. CDR3 sequence reads: CASSFTPLWGTDYEQYF. CDR3 bases: TGTGCCAGCAGTTTTACCCCCTTATGGGGTACGGACTACGAGCAGTACTTC.

The V and J genes are TRBV19 and TRBJ2-6; D call uncertain. Germline CDR1 LNHDA, CDR2 SQIVND (reference sequence). With 4 bases removed from V and 2 bases from J, the gap between germline ends came to 6 bases. The CDR3 runs 14 residues. DNA of the CDR3: TGTGCCAGTAGTAGTGGGGCTGGGGCCAACGTCCTGACTTTC. Its translation is CASSSGAGANVLTF. Based on the CDR3 plus reference TRBV19 and TRBJ2-6, the full variable domain is DGGITQSPKYLFRKEGQNVTLSCEQNLNHDAMYWYRQDPGQGLRLIYYSQIVNDFQKGDIAEGYSVSREKKESFPLTVTSAQKNPTAFYLCASSSGAGANVLTFGAGSRLTVL.

This chain connects TRBV6-2 or TRBV6-3 to TRBJ2-3; 9 bases match TRBD2. Germline assignment: CDR1 MNHEY and CDR2 SVGEGT. The CDR3 spans 15 residues. The ends lost 4 bases at V and 5 bases at J; junction bases unmatched: 7. CDR3 region: CASSWPPSGEDTQYF. The CDR3 DNA reads TGTGCCAGCAGTTGGCCCCCTAGCGGGGAAGATACGCAGTATTTT.

This clonotype rates as medium-sized. The chain joins TRBV3-1 to TRBJ2-3, with D tentatively TRBD2 (6 bases). Looked up from germline, CDR1 is LGHDT and CDR2 is YNNKEL (reference sequence). V was shortened by 1 base and J by 2 bases, with 7 bases between the two germline ends. The CDR3 is 14 residues long. CDR3 nucleotides: TGTGCCAGCAGCCAAGGCGGGGCCACAGATACGCAGTATTTT. Protein product: CASSQGGATDTQYF.